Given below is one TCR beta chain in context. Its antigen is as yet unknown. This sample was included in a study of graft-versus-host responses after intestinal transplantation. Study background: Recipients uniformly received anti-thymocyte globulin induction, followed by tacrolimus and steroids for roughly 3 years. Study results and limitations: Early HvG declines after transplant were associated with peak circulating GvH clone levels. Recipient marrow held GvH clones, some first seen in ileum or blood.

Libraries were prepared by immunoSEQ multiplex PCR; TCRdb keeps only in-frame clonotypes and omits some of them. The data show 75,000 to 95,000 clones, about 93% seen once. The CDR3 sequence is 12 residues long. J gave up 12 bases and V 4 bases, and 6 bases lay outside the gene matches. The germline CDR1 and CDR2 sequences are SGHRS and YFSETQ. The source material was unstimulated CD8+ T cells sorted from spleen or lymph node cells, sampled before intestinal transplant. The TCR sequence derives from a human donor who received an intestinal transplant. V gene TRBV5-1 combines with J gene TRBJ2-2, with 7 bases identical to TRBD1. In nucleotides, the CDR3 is TGCGCCAGCAGCCCCGACAGGGAGCAGCTGTTTTTT. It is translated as CASSPDREQLFF.